This T cell receptor beta chain was sequenced during a study of blood T cell repertoires in COVID-19 (dated by TCRdb to about 2020). The study in broad terms: Samples from collaborators originated in the United States, Italy and Spain and spanned both the acute and convalescent phases of COVID-19. The prospective study material was composed of cDNA or gDNA derived from T cells, B-cell-depleted T cells, or PBMCs. Deeply sampled blood TCRbeta repertoires from subjects exposed to, actively infected with, or recovered from COVID-19 were included in the dataset. The repertoires were released in a freely available public database meant as a resource for research on the immune response to SARS-CoV-2. Samples came from the ongoing ImmuneRACE study (first 160 participants) plus 1,254 subjects from 6 global collaborators. Sample metadata almost always included a de-identified subject ID, COVID-19 status, age in years and sex. HLA class I and class II types, where available, came from metadata supplied by the sample provider rather than from assay-based typing.

Notes on this clone: It lacks a known antigen. The sample holds no much larger clone one base away, and base qualities are not on file.

The paper as a whole reports these results and caveats: Clinical and demographic metadata were provided uncurated, with the amount varying by source and participant.

The immunoSEQ Assay, a bias-controlled multiplex PCR, was used to amplify TCRbeta CDR3 regions from genomic DNA. In the original analysis: The number of nucleated cells in each sample was estimated from the amplification of reference gene primers within the assay. To quantify the absolute abundance of each unique TCRbeta CDR3 rearrangement, sequence reads were collapsed and filtered. For each sample, productive Simpson clonality was calculated as the square root of Simpson's diversity index across productive rearrangements. Not all clones reach the TCRdb copy of this immuneACCESS table, which keeps in-frame sequences only. Checked studies attribute under half of the gap to unresolved V genes and leave the rest unexplained. The V and J calls and clone size were taken over from that table, and D and trimming were inferred from the DNA. This sample has a few hundred thousand clones in its table, and approximately 80% of those were observed once. Together, the top ten hold nearly 9.5% of the sample.

Trimmed from V: 6 bases; trimmed from J: 3 bases; junction bases lacking a gene match: 9. Its CDR3 holds 15 amino acids, cysteine through phenylalanine. Only CDR3 DNA is held: 45 bases, read in frame from base 1. CDR1 and CDR2 were assigned from the germline V gene as SNHLY and FYNNEI. In the prospective study, participants were about 18 to 100 years old, resided in about two dozen geographic areas of the United States, and were enrolled through a virtual design. To assign participants to cohorts, the prospective study relied on clinical history that participants themselves reported in a screening survey and a study questionnaire. Recovered participants in ImmuneRACE Cohort 3 were defined as having two consecutive negative NP/OP PCR tests, clearance from a healthcare professional, or resolution of symptoms. Each participant in the prospective study had whole blood, serum and a nasopharyngeal or oropharyngeal swab collected by mobile phlebotomists. Prospective study participants could optionally give additional blood draws and questionnaires over a roughly two-month period. Before DNA extraction, blood samples from the prospective study were shipped at room temperature or frozen.

The sample consisted of PBMCs or T cells enriched from blood (not recorded which). The chain uses TRBV2 and TRBJ1-1, with 8 central nucleotides matching TRBD1. This TCR derives from a man aged 35-49 years who had recovered from COVID-19. The DNA sequence is TGTGCCAGCAGAAATGACAGGGGAGGTCACACTGAAGCTTTCTTT. It encodes CASRNDRGGHTEAFF.